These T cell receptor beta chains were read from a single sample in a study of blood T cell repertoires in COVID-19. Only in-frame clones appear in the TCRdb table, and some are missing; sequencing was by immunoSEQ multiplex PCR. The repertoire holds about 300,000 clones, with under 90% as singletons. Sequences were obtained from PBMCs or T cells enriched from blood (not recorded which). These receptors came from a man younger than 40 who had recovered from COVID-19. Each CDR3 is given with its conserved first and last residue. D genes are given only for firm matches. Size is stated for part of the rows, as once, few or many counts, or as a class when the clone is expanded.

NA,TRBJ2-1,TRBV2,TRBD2,CASSEWGGRVSNEQFF,TGTGCCAGCAGTGAATGGGGCGGGAGGGTTTCCAATGAGCAGTTCTTC
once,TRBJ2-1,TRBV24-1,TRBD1,CATSDPTGTYYNEQFF,TGTGCCACCAGTGACCCGACAGGGACATACTACAATGAGCAGTTCTTC
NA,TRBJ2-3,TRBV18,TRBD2,CASSPLAGAQRIGTDTQYF,TGTGCCAGCTCACCACTAGCGGGGGCCCAAAGGATTGGCACAGATACGCAGTATTTT
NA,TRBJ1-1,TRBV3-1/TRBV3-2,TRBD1,CASSHRQGKAFF,TGTGCCAGCAGCCACCGACAGGGAAAAGCTTTCTTT
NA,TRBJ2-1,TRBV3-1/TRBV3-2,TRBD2,CASSQSPGGAGSNEQFF,TGTGCCAGCAGCCAAAGCCCCGGGGGGGCTGGGAGCAATGAGCAGTTCTTC
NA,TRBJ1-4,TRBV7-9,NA,CASSSTRSNEKLFF,TGTGCCAGCAGCTCCACTCGAAGTAATGAAAAACTGTTTTTT
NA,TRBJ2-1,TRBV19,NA,CASSGSGPYNEQFF,TGTGCCAGTAGTGGGAGTGGCCCCTACAATGAGCAGTTCTTC
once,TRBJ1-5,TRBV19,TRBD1,CASSRGQGAGQPQHF,TGTGCCAGTAGTAGGGGACAGGGGGCTGGTCAGCCCCAGCATTTT
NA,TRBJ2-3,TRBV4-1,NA,CASSQGWGDTDTQYF,TGCGCCAGCAGCCAGGGGTGGGGGGACACAGATACGCAGTATTTT
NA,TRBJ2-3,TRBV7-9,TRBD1,CASSSAQGSTDTQYF,TGTGCCAGCAGCTCAGCACAGGGGAGCACAGATACGCAGTATTTT
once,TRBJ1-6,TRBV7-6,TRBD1,CASSTPGQGNSPLHF,TGTGCCAGCAGCACACCGGGACAGGGGAATTCACCCCTCCACTTT
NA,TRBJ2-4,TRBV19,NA,CASSIVSTGIKNIQYF,TGTGCCAGTAGTATAGTCAGCACAGGAATCAAAAACATTCAGTACTTC
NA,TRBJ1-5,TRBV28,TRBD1,CASRPMAGVDRAGYISNQPQHF,TGTGCCAGCAGACCAATGGCTGGTGTCGACAGGGCGGGATATATCAGCAATCAGCCCCAGCATTTT
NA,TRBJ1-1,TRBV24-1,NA,CATSDRGNTEAFF,TGTGCCACCAGTGACAGGGGGAACACTGAAGCTTTCTTT
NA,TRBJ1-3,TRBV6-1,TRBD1,CASSGTGGMSISGNTIYF,TGTGCCAGCAGTGGGACAGGGGGAATGTCCATCTCTGGAAACACCATATATTTT
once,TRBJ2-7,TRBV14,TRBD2,CASSTGTSGLSSYEQYF,TGTGCCAGCAGCACCGGGACTAGCGGGCTGAGCTCCTACGAGCAGTACTTC
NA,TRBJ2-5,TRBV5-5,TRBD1,CASSLVRGNQETQYF,TGTGCCAGCAGCTTGGTCAGGGGGAATCAAGAGACCCAGTACTTC
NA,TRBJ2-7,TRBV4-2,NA,CASSQAGAAYEQYF,TGTGCCAGCAGCCAAGCGGGAGCGGCGTACGAGCAGTACTTC
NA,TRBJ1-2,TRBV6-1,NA,CASSEAETGYGYTF,TGTGCCAGCAGTGAAGCTGAGACAGGTTATGGCTACACCTTC
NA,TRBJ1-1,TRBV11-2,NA,CASSLAPTGNTEAFF,TGTGCCAGCAGCTTAGCACCCACAGGGAACACTGAAGCTTTCTTT
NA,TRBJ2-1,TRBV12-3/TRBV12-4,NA,CASSSGLYNEQFF,TGTGCCAGCAGTTCGGGACTTTACAATGAGCAGTTCTTC
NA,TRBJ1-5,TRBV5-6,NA,CASSSGGRLSLNQPQHF,TGTGCCAGCAGCTCCGGGGGGAGGCTATCTCTCAATCAGCCCCAGCATTTT
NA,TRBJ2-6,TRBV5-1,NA,CASSIAGVVGANVLTF,TGCGCCAGCAGTATCGCAGGGGTTGTTGGGGCCAACGTCCTGACTTTC
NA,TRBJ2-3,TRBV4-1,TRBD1,CASSPGQGTDTQYF,TGCGCCAGCAGTCCGGGACAGGGCACAGATACGCAGTATTTT
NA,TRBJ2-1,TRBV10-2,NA,CASSGRGTQFF,TGCGCCAGCAGTGGGCGGGGCACCCAGTTCTTC
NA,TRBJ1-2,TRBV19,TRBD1,CASSGTGGTYGYTF,TGTGCCAGTAGTGGGACAGGGGGAACCTATGGCTACACCTTC
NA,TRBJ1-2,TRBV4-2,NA,CASSQESLANYGYTF,TGTGCCAGCAGCCAAGAGAGTCTAGCTAACTATGGCTACACCTTC
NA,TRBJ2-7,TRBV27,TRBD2,CASRGAGGYEQYF,TGTGCCAGCCGGGGCGCGGGAGGATACGAGCAGTACTTC
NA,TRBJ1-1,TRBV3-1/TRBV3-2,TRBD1,CASSPLGQLNTEAFF,TGTGCCAGCAGCCCCTTGGGACAGTTGAACACTGAAGCTTTCTTT
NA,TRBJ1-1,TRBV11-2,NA,CASSLSDTLNTEAFF,TGTGCCAGCAGCTTATCGGACACCCTAAACACTGAAGCTTTCTTT
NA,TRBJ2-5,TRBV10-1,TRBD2,CASSEQPTSGAETQYF,TGCGCCAGCAGTGAGCAACCGACTAGCGGGGCAGAGACCCAGTACTTC
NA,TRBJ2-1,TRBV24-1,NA,CATSDRLNSYNEQFF,TGTGCCACCAGTGACCGACTGAACTCCTACAATGAGCAGTTCTTC